This paragraph covers one T cell receptor beta chain sequence. Its matching antigen is unknown. Sequencing was performed with immunoSEQ multiplex PCR; in TCRdb, only in-frame clones are kept and a portion is missing. The sample has about 41,000 clones; around 67% are singletons. CDR3 length: 13 amino acids. Trimming removed 4 bases at V and 5 bases at J, with 12 bases between. The germline CDR1 and CDR2 sequences are MGHRA and YSYEKL. These data belong to a study of vaccination effects on CD4 cells after COVID-19. Overall study results and limits: Infection- and vaccine-induced clones contracted markedly late after vaccination.

ViraFEST expansion of antigen-specific CD4+ T cells with viral peptide pools preceded sequencing. CD4+ T cells were isolated after about nine days of culture. Having tested negative for nucleocapsid antibodies, the vaccine recipients showed no prior SARS-CoV-2 infection. With 8.5 to 10 ug/ml peptides and roughly 9.4 IU/ml IL-2, roughly 2.1 million PBMC per well were cultured. At days 3 and 7, half of the medium was exchanged for IL-2 medium. This material consisted of CD4+ T cells from PBMCs cultured with HCoV-OC43 spike peptides, taken before COVID-19 vaccination. As for subset: HCoV-OC43 spike overlapping peptide pool stimulation. The TCR originated in a human donor who received a COVID-19 vaccine. The chain combines TRBV4-1 with TRBJ2-7; a weak D match, TRBD1 (6 bases). CDR3 in amino acids: CASSRDIRHEQYF. The DNA of the CDR3 is TGCGCCAGCAGCCGGGACATTAGGCACGAGCAGTACTTC.